This T cell receptor (beta chain) was sequenced during a study of blood T cell repertoires in COVID-19. Study summary: Donors in the United States, Italy and Spain gave samples during acute or convalescent COVID-19. Sources were T cells, B-cell-depleted T cells, or PBMCs; the material itself was cDNA or gDNA.

This table comes from immunoSEQ multiplex PCR, and its TCRdb copy is limited to in-frame clones, with some not included. The sample comprises about 200,000 clones, about 88% of which are singletons, and roughly 10% rests with the top ten. This clone has more than one count but fewer than ten. V shed 5 bases and J 7 bases; nucleotides not matched to a gene: 10. Germline V gene lookup returns CDR1 LGHDT and CDR2 YNNKEL (reference sequence). CDR3 length: 16 amino acids. Followed longitudinally, the Seattle patients had been enrolled during active infection. The rearrangement joins TRBV3-1 (or the pseudogene TRBV3-2) to TRBJ1-6, with 8 bases lining up with TRBD1. This clonotype originated in a woman aged 45-65 years with COVID-19, enrolled during active disease. Sample: peripheral blood. Written as DNA, the CDR3 is TGTGCCAGCAGCTGGGGGACACAGGGGGTGAATTCACCCCTCCACTTT. Its protein product is CASSWGTQGVNSPLHF.